This T cell receptor (beta chain) was documented in a study of T cells in Graves' hyperthyroidism and ophthalmopathy. Overall study results and limits: With a median lead of approximately 6 months before onset, the model predicted ophthalmopathy.

With respect to this clonotype: Its cognate antigen is unknown.

The source material, RNA transcripts, was used to amplify TCR beta CDR3 regions. The HTBI primer set served for first-round RT-PCR of the TCR CDR3. TCRdb itself ran the multiplex PCR reads through MiXCR, one entry per CDR3 protein. The table has roughly 570,000 distinct CDR3 sequences, approximately 44% seen once; the top ten hold under 20%. Per the germline V gene, CDR1 is MNHNY and CDR2 is SVGAGI (reference sequence). Trimming stripped 8 bases from V and 0 bases from J, with 17 bases between. This CDR3 spans 16 amino acids. The chain couples TRBV6-6 to TRBJ1-5, with a tentative D call TRBD1 (5 bases). The source material was peripheral blood or thyroid tissue (not recorded which). The clonotype originates from an adult woman with Graves' disease, either hyperthyroidism or ophthalmopathy (not recorded which). As DNA, the CDR3 is TGTGCCAGCTCACCAGGGTCTAGAGTTAGCAATCAGCCCCAGCATTTT. As protein: CASSPGSRVSNQPQHF.